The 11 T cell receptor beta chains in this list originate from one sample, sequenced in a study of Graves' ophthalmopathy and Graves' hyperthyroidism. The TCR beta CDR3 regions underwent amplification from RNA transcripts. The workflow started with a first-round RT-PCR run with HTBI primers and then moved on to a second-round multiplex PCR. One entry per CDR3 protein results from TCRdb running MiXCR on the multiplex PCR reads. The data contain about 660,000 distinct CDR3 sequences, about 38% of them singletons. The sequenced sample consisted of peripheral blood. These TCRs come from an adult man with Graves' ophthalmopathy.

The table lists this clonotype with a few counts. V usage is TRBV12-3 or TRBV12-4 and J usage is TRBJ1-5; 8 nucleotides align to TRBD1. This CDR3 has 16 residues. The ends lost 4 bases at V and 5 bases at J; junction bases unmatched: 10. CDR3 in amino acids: CASSSFGTGVDQPQHF. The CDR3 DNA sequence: TGTGCCAGCAGTTCATTTGGGACAGGCGTCGATCAGCCCCAGCATTTT.

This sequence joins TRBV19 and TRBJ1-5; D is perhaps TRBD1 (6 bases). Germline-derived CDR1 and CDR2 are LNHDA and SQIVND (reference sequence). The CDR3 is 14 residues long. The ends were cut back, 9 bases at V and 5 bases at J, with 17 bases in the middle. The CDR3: CASSQGYEDQPQHF. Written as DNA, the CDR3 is TGTGCCAGCTCACAGGGTTATGAGGATCAGCCCCAGCATTTT. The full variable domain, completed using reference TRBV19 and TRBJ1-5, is DGGITQSPKYLFRKEGQNVTLSCEQNLNHDAMYWYRQDPGQGLRLIYYSQIVNDFQKGDIAEGYSVSREKKESFPLTVTSAQKNPTAFYLCASSQGYEDQPQHFGDGTRLSIL.

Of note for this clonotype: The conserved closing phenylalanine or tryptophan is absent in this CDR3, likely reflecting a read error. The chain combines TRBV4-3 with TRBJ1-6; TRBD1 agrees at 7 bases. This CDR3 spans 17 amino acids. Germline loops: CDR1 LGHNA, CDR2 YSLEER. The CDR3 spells CASGQDRARENNSPLHL. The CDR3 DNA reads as TGCGCCAGCGGCCAAGACAGGGCCAGGGAAAATAATTCACCCCTCCACCTT.

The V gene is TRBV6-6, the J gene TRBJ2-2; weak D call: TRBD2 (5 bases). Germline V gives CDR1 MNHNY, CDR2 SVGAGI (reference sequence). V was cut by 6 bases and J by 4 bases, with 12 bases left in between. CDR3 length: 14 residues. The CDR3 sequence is CASRKAATTGELFF. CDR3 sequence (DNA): TGTGCCAGCAGAAAAGCGGCTACCACCGGGGAGCTGTTTTTT.

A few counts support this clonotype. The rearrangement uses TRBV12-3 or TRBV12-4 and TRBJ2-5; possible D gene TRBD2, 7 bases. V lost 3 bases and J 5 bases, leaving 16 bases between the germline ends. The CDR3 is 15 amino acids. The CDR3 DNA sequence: TGTGCCAGCAGTTTTGGGGGCGGGGGTAGGGAGACCCAGTACTTC. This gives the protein CASSFGGGGRETQYF.

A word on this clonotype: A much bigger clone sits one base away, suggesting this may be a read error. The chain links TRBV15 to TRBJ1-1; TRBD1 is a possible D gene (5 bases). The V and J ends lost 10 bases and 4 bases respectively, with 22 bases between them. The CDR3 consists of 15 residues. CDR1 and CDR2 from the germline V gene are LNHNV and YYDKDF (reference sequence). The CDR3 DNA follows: TGTGCCAGCACCTCACGACGGGGGATGAGCACTGAAGCTTTCTTT. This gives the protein CASTSRRGMSTEAFF.

In DNA, the CDR3 is TGCAGTGCTAGTGATGAACTAGGCCAGCTCCACTTT. Amino acid sequence: CSASDELGQLHF. The chain combines TRBV20-1 with TRBJ1-6; D gene ambiguous. With 3 bases removed from V and 16 bases from J, the gap between germline ends came to 16 bases. CDR1 DFQATT and CDR2 SNEGSKA come from the germline V gene (reference sequence). The CDR3 spans 12 residues.

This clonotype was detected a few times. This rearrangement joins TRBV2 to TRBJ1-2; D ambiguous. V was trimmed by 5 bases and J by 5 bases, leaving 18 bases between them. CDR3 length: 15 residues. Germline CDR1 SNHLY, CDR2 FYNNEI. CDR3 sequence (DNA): TGTGCCAGCAGTCCGGACCCCGCGGGCCCATATGGCTACACCTTC. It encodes CASSPDPAGPYGYTF.

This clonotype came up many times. In DNA form, the CDR3 reads TGCAGCGTAATACAGGGGCCCCACGAGCAGTACTTC. Its translation: CSVIQGPHEQYF. The chain couples TRBV29-1 to TRBJ2-7; 7 positions agree with TRBD1. In germline, CDR1 is SQVTM, CDR2 ANQGSEA. J gave up 5 bases and V 6 bases, and 7 bases lay outside the gene matches. The CDR3 has 12 amino acids.

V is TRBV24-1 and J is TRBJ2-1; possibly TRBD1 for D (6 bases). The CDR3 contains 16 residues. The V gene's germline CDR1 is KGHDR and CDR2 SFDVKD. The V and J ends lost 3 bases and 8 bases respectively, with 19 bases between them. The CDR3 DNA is TGTGCCACCAGTGATAACGGCAGGGGATGGATCGATGAGCAGTTCTTC. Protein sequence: CATSDNGRGWIDEQFF.

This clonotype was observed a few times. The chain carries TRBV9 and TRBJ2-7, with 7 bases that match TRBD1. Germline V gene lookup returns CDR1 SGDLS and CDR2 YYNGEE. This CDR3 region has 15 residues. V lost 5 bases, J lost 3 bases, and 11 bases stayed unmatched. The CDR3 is CASSSGGQDIYEQYF. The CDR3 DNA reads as TGTGCCAGCAGTTCCGGCGGACAGGACATCTACGAGCAGTACTTC.